The 26 T cell receptor beta chains below all came from one sample that was sequenced in a study of response to subunit inactivated influenza vaccine. Via MiXCR, TCRdb re-called the RT-PCR reads, giving one row per CDR3 protein. The data show approximately 490,000 distinct CDR3 sequences, approximately 7.3% seen once. The sequenced sample was PBMCs from blood, obtained around 25 months after vaccination. These receptor sequences come from a man between 45 and 75 years old who received an inactivated influenza vaccine.

This clonotype has just a few counts. The rearrangement links TRBV7-6 to TRBJ2-3; TRBD1 matches 7 bases. Germline V gene sequence: CDR1 SGHVS, CDR2 FNYEAQ. This CDR3 has 15 residues. With V trimmed by 1 base and J by 6 bases, 7 bases remained unmatched. The CDR3: CASSLVGTAWDTQYF. CDR3 nucleotides: TGTGCCAGCAGCTTAGTTGGGACAGCCTGGGATACGCAGTATTTT.

This clonotype was observed at least ten times. CDR3 sequence reads: CASSKTGGLSETQYF. Written as DNA, the CDR3 is TGTGCCAGCAGTAAGACAGGGGGCTTATCGGAGACCCAGTACTTC. The rearrangement links TRBV12-3 or TRBV12-4 to TRBJ2-5; TRBD1 aligns across 10 bases. The CDR3 contains 15 residues. The J segment lost 5 bases and the V segment lost 5 bases, leaving 8 bases of the junction unmatched.

Ten or more counts support this clonotype. CDR3 residues: CASSPPTLSTDTQYF. CDR3 nucleotides: TGTGCCAGCAGCCCCCCGACCCTCAGCACAGATACGCAGTATTTT. J is TRBJ2-3 and V is TRBV28; the D is unclear. The CDR3 totals 15 residues. Per the germline V gene, CDR1 is MDHEN and CDR2 is SYDVKM. V was clipped by 6 bases and J by 0 bases, with 13 bases between them.

The chain is built from TRBV18 and TRBJ2-1; TRBD2 matches at 12 bases. Trimming at V came to 2 bases and at J to 9 bases, leaving 5 bases not matched to a gene. Germline V lookup: CDR1 KGHSH, CDR2 LQKENI. This CDR3 is 15 amino acids long. The DNA for the CDR3 is TGTGCCAGCTCACCAACCCTAGCGGGAGGGGGTGAGCAGTTCTTC. This encodes CASSPTLAGGGEQFF. Looking up the rest from reference TRBV18 and TRBJ2-1 gives the full variable domain: NAGVMQNPRHLVRRRGQEARLRCSPMKGHSHVYWYRQLPEEGLKFMVYLQKENIIDESGMPKERFSAEFPKEGPSILRIQQVVRGDSAAYFCASSPTLAGGGEQFFGPGTRLTVL.

This clonotype turned up a few times. V is TRBV12-3 or TRBV12-4 and J is TRBJ1-1; maybe TRBD1 (6 bases). CDR3 length equals 14 residues. The V end lost 3 bases, the J end lost 1 base, and 9 bases lay between the germline ends. CDR3 sequence reads: CASSFNRENTEAFF. CDR3 bases: TGTGCCAGCAGTTTCAACAGGGAGAACACTGAAGCTTTCTTT.

On this clonotype: A junction end diverges from the germline sequence, so it may reflect a read error. The gene calls are TRBV10-2 and TRBJ1-1; 11 bases are a match to TRBD1. The CDR3 covers 14 residues. CDR1 WSHSY and CDR2 SAAADI come from the germline V gene. The CDR3 DNA sequence: TGCGCCAGCAGAGAGGGACAGGGGGGCCTGAGGGTGTACTTT. Protein sequence: CASREGQGGLRVYF.

The chain uses TRBV3-1 and TRBJ1-2, with 10 nucleotides matching TRBD1. Trimming removed 8 bases from V and 2 bases from J; junction bases left unmatched: 2. CDR1 and CDR2 from the germline V gene are LGHDT and YNNKEL (reference sequence). The CDR3 consists of 13 residues. In nucleotides, the CDR3 is TGTGCCAGCCTGGACAGGGGGAACTATGGCTACACCTTC. Amino acids: CASLDRGNYGYTF.

This clonotype was counted once. The chain combines TRBV7-2 with TRBJ1-2, with 9 nucleotides matching TRBD1. Germline V lookup: CDR1 SGHTA, CDR2 FQGNSA. The CDR3 loop spans 16 amino acids. V shed 4 bases and J 6 bases; nucleotides not matched to a gene: 12. The CDR3 DNA reads as TGTGCCAGCAGCTCCCGAGCCACAGGGGGCGGTAATGGCTACACCTTC. Amino acids: CASSSRATGGGNGYTF.

This clonotype has a handful of counts. The chain is built from TRBV2 and TRBJ1-1; no clear D gene. Germline values: CDR1 SNHLY, CDR2 FYNNEI. The CDR3 spans 13 residues. Trimming removed 5 bases at V and 1 base at J, with 8 bases between. The CDR3 here is CASSPAWNTEAFF. CDR3 coding DNA: TGTGCCAGCAGTCCCGCCTGGAACACTGAAGCTTTCTTT.

This clonotype was seen a handful of times. The rearrangement links TRBV18 to TRBJ2-7; D call uncertain. CDR1 is KGHSH and CDR2 is LQKENI in the germline V gene. The CDR3 has 13 amino acids. The V and J ends lost 3 bases and 4 bases respectively, with 10 bases between them. The CDR3 is CASSPFLDYEQYF. For the CDR3, the DNA is TGTGCCAGCTCACCTTTTTTGGATTACGAGCAGTACTTC.

Many counts were recorded for this clonotype. The rearrangement joins TRBV6-5 to TRBJ2-1; 7 bases match TRBD2. The CDR3 extends over 15 amino acids. The J segment lost 0 bases and the V segment lost 4 bases, leaving 3 bases of the junction unmatched. The germline V gene has CDR1 MNHEY and CDR2 SVGAGI. The CDR3 region has the DNA TGTGCCAGCAGTTCGGGACTACACTCCTACAATGAGCAGTTCTTC. This translates into CASSSGLHSYNEQFF.

This clonotype was recorded at least ten times. J is TRBJ2-4 and V is TRBV12-3 or TRBV12-4; D is perhaps TRBD1 (6 bases). Trimming took off 0 bases at V and 6 bases at J, with 9 bases between the two ends. This CDR3 contains 14 residues. In DNA, the CDR3 is TGTGCCAGCAGTTTAGCGCAGGGGAGAAACATTCAGTACTTC. This codes for CASSLAQGRNIQYF.

This chain links TRBV6-1 with TRBJ1-4, with a possible D match to TRBD1 (6 bases). This CDR3 spans 13 amino acids. With 4 bases removed from V and 14 bases from J, the gap between germline ends came to 17 bases. Germline CDR1 and CDR2: MNHNS and SASEGT. The chain's CDR3 is CASSGAGARLLFF. Written as DNA, the CDR3 is TGTGCCAGCAGTGGTGCAGGGGCCCGACTGCTGTTTTTT.

This clonotype was recorded at least ten times. The chain employs TRBV7-9 and TRBJ1-1, with TRBD1 matching over 7 bases. V lost 5 bases and J lost 2; bases outside the gene matches: 11. Germline loops: CDR1 SEHNR, CDR2 FQNEAQ (reference sequence). The CDR3 contains 16 residues. The CDR3 loop is CASSDYPGQTNTEAFF. DNA for the CDR3: TGTGCCAGCAGCGACTACCCGGGACAGACAAACACTGAAGCTTTCTTT.

This clonotype was recorded a few times. The CDR3 loop is CASSRGTRGTGELFF. The CDR3 region has the DNA TGTGCCAGCAGTCGCGGGACTAGGGGTACCGGGGAGCTGTTTTTT. V gene TRBV5-4 combines with J gene TRBJ2-2; 8 positions match TRBD2. V was clipped by 5 bases and J by 5 bases; unmatched bases: 8. Germline V CDR1 and CDR2: SGHNT, YYREEE (reference sequence). The CDR3 has 15 amino acids.

This clonotype appeared a few times. V is TRBV15 and J is TRBJ1-5, with no clear D. The CDR3 has 15 residues. From germline, CDR1 is LNHNV and CDR2 YYDKDF (reference sequence). Trimming cost V 6 bases and J 0 bases, with 12 bases left between them. CDR3 loop: CATSPGSYSNQPQHF. In DNA form, the CDR3 reads TGTGCCACCAGTCCTGGCTCGTATAGCAATCAGCCCCAGCATTTT.

J is TRBJ2-1 and V is TRBV5-1, with unresolved D. V was cut by 5 bases and J by 4 bases, with 16 bases left in between. Germline V gives CDR1 SGHRS, CDR2 YFSETQ. The CDR3 covers 15 residues. DNA for the CDR3: TGCGCCAGCAGTCTGGCCCAGGCGGCGTACAATGAGCAGTTCTTC. It codes for CASSLAQAAYNEQFF.

As concerns this clonotype: A much larger clonotype is one base distant, so this may be a read error. The V call is TRBV7-9, the J call TRBJ2-2; D gene unclear. The germline CDR1 and CDR2 sequences are SEHNR and FQNEAQ (reference sequence). CDR3 length equals 13 residues. Trimming shortened V by 2 bases and J by 5 bases, and 6 bases separated the two germline ends. The CDR3 bases are TGTGCCAGCAGCTTATTCCCGACCGGGGAGCTGTTTTTT. Protein product: CASSLFPTGELFF.

This clonotype was recorded at least ten times. The chain recombines TRBV12-3 or TRBV12-4 with TRBJ2-2; TRBD1 matches 7 bases. The junction had 6 bases not matched to a gene; V was cut back by 6 bases and J by 5 bases. This CDR3 is 14 amino acids long. CDR3: CASSRQGRTGELFF. CDR3 bases: TGTGCCAGCAGCCGACAGGGCCGGACCGGGGAGCTGTTTTTT.

The chain uses TRBV6-2 or TRBV6-3 and TRBJ2-3, with 14 bases that match TRBD2. There are 18 residues in the CDR3. Germline assignment: CDR1 MNHEY and CDR2 SVGEGT. V lost 5 bases and J lost 2; bases outside the gene matches: 9. Here the CDR3 reads CASSPQGLAGAYTDTQYF. CDR3 bases: TGTGCCAGCAGTCCCCAGGGACTAGCGGGGGCTTACACAGATACGCAGTATTTT.

V is TRBV14 and J is TRBJ2-2, with TRBD1 identical over 7 bases. This CDR3 has 13 residues. V lost 9 bases, J lost 7 bases, and 8 bases stayed unmatched. Germline CDR1 SGHDN, CDR2 FVKESK. The CDR3 loop reads CASRQGESGELFF. In DNA, the CDR3 is TGTGCCAGTCGACAGGGAGAAAGCGGGGAGCTGTTTTTT.

This clonotype came up many times. This chain connects TRBV24-1 to TRBJ1-5; D possibly corresponds to TRBD1 (6 bases). V was clipped by 5 bases and J by 6 bases, with 13 bases between them. Germline loops: CDR1 KGHDR, CDR2 SFDVKD. CDR3 size: 14 residues. This CDR3 is CATSGAGASQPQHF. Here the CDR3 DNA reads TGTGCCACCAGTGGTGCAGGGGCTAGTCAGCCCCAGCATTTT.

This chain connects TRBV4-2 to TRBJ2-2; TRBD1 is a possible D gene (6 bases). The CDR3 is made up of 15 amino acids. Germline V gives CDR1 LGHNA, CDR2 YNFKEQ. Trimming left V 0 bases short and J 6 bases short, with 11 bases between. This chain's CDR3 is CASSQEIQGPGELFF. The CDR3 DNA reads TGTGCCAGCAGCCAAGAAATACAGGGCCCCGGGGAGCTGTTTTTT.

This clonotype was seen a handful of times. This chain connects TRBV5-1 to TRBJ2-7; TRBD1 agrees at 10 bases. The germline V gene encodes CDR1 SGHRS and CDR2 YFSETQ. Trimming removed 4 bases from V and 4 bases from J; junction bases left unmatched: 8. The CDR3 is made up of 15 amino acids. The CDR3 sequence is CASSGTGTGDYEQYF. The CDR3 bases are TGCGCCAGCAGCGGAACAGGGACAGGGGATTACGAGCAGTACTTC.

The chain uses TRBV20-1 and TRBJ2-5; 13 bases are a match to TRBD2. Germline V gives CDR1 DFQATT, CDR2 SNEGSKA (reference sequence). Trimming took 6 bases from V and 2 from J; bases not matched to a gene: 6. The CDR3 has 15 amino acids. The CDR3 protein is CSATPLAGGQETQYF. Here the CDR3 DNA reads TGCAGTGCCACGCCACTAGCGGGAGGGCAAGAGACCCAGTACTTC.

There are many counts of this clonotype. The chain joins TRBV28 to TRBJ1-4; D remains ambiguous. From germline, CDR1 is MDHEN and CDR2 SYDVKM. The ends were cut back, 4 bases at V and 10 bases at J, with 13 bases in the middle. The CDR3 length is 13 residues. The CDR3 spells CASSYGWFGKLFF. CDR3 DNA: TGTGCCAGCAGTTATGGGTGGTTTGGAAAACTGTTTTTT.